This T cell receptor beta chain came from a study of blood T cell repertoires in COVID-19. The CDR3 totals 16 residues. The V segment lost 3 bases and the J segment 5 bases; nucleotides outside the gene matches: 10. CDR1 MDHEN and CDR2 SYDVKM come from the germline V gene. The protocol was immunoSEQ multiplex PCR, while the TCRdb copy is restricted to in-frame clones and leaves out a portion. Of approximately 230,000 clones listed, roughly 88% are singletons. This TCR was sampled from a woman between 45 and 60 years old with acute COVID-19. Material for sequencing was PBMCs or T cells enriched from blood (not recorded which). The chain links TRBV28 to TRBJ2-5, with 9 bases aligning to TRBD2. The CDR3 region is CASSFSAGGPQETQYF. The CDR3 DNA is TGTGCCAGCAGTTTTTCTGCGGGAGGGCCCCAGGAGACCCAGTACTTC.